This T cell receptor beta chain emerged from a study of blood T cell repertoires in COVID-19. Background on the study: The United States, Italy and Spain supplied acute and convalescent COVID-19 samples.

Sequenced by immunoSEQ multiplex PCR; TCRdb stores in-frame clones only, minus some. The table shows under 500,000 clones, with approximately 90% occurring only once. V lost 5 bases and J lost 7, with 17 bases in between. Looked up from germline, CDR1 is SGHTA and CDR2 is FQGNSA. This CDR3 contains 15 residues. This clonotype originated in a woman between 18 and 29 years old with acute COVID-19. The chain combines TRBV7-2 with TRBJ1-4, with D perhaps matching TRBD1 (6 bases). The sequenced sample was PBMCs or T cells enriched from blood (not recorded which). CDR3 sequence: CASSREGGLGEKLFF. The CDR3 DNA reads as TGTGCCAGCAGCCGGGAGGGGGGACTTGGTGAAAAACTGTTTTTT.